This T cell receptor (beta chain) was identified in a study of regulatory T cells in long-lasting Graves disease. Study details: Patients newly diagnosed with Graves' had been on antithyroid drugs for under 3 months.

Findings and caveats of the study: Repertoires from persistent disease leaned toward TRBV28, TRBJ1-2 and TRBJ2-5.

Construction of the TCR beta libraries employed iRepertoire HTBI primers in conjunction with Arm-PCR of CDR3 regions. Per the study methods: Throughout the samples, researchers identified 62 TRBV and approximately 14 TRBJ segments. Via MiXCR, TCRdb re-called the multiplex PCR reads, giving one row per CDR3 protein. The V and J calls were not made by the authors but by TCRdb's processing. This table has roughly 560,000 distinct CDR3 sequences, about 16% appearing once. Time point described: newly diagnosed GD, antithyroid drugs for less than 3 months. Scientists built the TCR library using RNA that was extracted from PBMCs. Remarks on this clonotype: Its antigen is undetermined.

After removal of 3 bases from V and 7 bases from J, the junction contained 12 bases not matched to a gene. The germline V gene has CDR1 SGDLS and CDR2 YYNGEE. CDR3 size: 17 residues. The same specimen was also included in a second study, on T cells in Graves' hyperthyroidism and ophthalmopathy. That work contributes: A set of HTBI primers served as the primers for a first-round RT-PCR of the TCR CDR3.

This TCR came from a woman aged 35-65 years with Graves disease. V and J are TRBV9 and TRBJ1-4, with 10 bases fitting TRBD1. The material sequenced was peripheral blood mononuclear cells (PBMCs), taken at new diagnosis, from a patient treated with antithyroid drugs. The DNA of the CDR3 is TGTGCCAGCAGCGCGGGAACTCGGACAGGGGGATTTGAAAAACTGTTTTTT. Encoded protein: CASSAGTRTGGFEKLFF.